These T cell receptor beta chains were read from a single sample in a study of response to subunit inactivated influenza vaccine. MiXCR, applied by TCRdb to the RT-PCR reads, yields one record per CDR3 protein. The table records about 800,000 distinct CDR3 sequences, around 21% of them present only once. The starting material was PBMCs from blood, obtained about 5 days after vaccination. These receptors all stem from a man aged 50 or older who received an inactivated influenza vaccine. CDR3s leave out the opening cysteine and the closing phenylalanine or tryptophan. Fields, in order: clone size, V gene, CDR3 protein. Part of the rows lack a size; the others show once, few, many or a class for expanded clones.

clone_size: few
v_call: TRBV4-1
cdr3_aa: ASSQAGTDNEQF

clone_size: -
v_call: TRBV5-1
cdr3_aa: ASSLSWTYEQY

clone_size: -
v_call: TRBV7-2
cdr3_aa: ASSLLGGVYSPLH

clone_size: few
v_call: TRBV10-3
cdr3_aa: AISGPITSQGSAQY

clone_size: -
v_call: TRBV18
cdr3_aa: ASSYREDYEQY

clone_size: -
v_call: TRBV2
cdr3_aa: ASSESDTEAF

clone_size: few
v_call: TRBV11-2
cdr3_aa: ASSAQGAWEAF

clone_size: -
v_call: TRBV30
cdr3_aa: AWRGSIVQQF

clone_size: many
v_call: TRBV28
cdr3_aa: ASSTLHGGSSYNEQF

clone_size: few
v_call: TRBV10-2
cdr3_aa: ASSVLAGNTGELF

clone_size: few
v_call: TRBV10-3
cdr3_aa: AITPGQGASEQY

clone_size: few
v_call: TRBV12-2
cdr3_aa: ASRDHREQGWNEQF

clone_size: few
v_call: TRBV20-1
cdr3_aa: SARGSEETQY

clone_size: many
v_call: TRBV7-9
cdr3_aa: ASSFLNTEAF

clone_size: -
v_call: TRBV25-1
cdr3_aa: ASSATGAYEQY

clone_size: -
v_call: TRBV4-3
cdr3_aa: ASSQGVGMNEQF

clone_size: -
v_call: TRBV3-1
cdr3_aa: ASSQEGLAIYNEQF

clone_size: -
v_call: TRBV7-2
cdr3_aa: ASSLAQGVVDTQY

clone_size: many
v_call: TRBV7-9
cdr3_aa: ASSLAAADGYT

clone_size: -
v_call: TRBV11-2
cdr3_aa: ASSLTGETEAF

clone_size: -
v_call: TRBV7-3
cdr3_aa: ASSLNGGRSYNEQF

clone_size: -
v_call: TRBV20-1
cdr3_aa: SARQGRSNQPQH

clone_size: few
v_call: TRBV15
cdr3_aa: ATSRGWVSTYNEQF

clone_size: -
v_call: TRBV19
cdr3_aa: ASSIGAGSYNEQF

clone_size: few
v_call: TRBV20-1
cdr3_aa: SARPQGSWANVLT

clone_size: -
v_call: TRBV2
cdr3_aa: ASRVQGNGGEKLF

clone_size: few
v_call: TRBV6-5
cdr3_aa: ASSYRRPGATTNEKLF

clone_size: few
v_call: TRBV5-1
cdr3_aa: ASRAGSFNSPLH

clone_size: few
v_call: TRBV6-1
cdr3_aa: ATHSFGTGSETQY

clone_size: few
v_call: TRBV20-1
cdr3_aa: SAEGLADRTDTQY

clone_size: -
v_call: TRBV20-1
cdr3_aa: SARPGAYNEQF

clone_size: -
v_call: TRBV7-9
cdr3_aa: ASSFGTSGTGEQF

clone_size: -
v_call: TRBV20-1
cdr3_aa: SVGRGATADTQY

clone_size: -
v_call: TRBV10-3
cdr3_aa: AISAAGQGIFGNTGELF

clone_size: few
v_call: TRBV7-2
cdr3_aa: ASSLVRGDTEAF

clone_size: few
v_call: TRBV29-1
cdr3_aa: SVEPVRSSTDTQY

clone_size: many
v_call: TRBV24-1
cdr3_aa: ATSDSITAHFNEQF

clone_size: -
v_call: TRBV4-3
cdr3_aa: ASSQGWGQTNGDTQY

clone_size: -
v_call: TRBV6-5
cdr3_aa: ASSSPGGGQPQH

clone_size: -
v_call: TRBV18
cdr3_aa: ASSPTDFPNYGYT

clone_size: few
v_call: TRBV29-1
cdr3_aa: SVEVKGQASYEQY

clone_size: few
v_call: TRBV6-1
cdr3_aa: ASSPRGRSEAF